The 26 T cell receptor beta chains given below trace back to one sample, sequenced in a study of T cell clones after liver transplantation. Assay used: immunoSEQ multiplex PCR; TCRdb lists only in-frame clones, some missing. This table holds about 75,000 clones, around four fifths found once. The specimen comprised CD4+ T cells from blood, sampled roughly 48 months after liver transplant. All receptors come from a human patient who received a liver transplant. A subset of T cells may come from the graft donor.

V usage is TRBV11-2 and J usage is TRBJ1-1; perhaps TRBD1 as D (5 bases). CDR1 SGHAT and CDR2 FQNNGV come from the germline V gene. V shed 1 base and J shed 6 bases, with 18 bases lying between them. The CDR3 sequence is 16 residues long. In DNA form, the CDR3 reads TGTGCCAGCAGCTTAGCGGATCCGTCAGGCAGGGCTGAAGCTTTCTTT. Translating it yields CASSLADPSGRAEAFF.

The chain has TRBV5-4 and TRBJ1-2, with TRBD1 identical over 8 bases. The CDR3 sequence is 14 residues long. Germline CDR1 SGHNT, CDR2 YYREEE (reference sequence). Germline trimming cut 5 bases from V and 8 bases from J; bases unmatched to any gene: 11. The CDR3 loop reads CASRSGQAKGGYTF. CDR3 DNA: TGTGCCAGCAGGTCGGGACAGGCCAAAGGGGGCTACACCTTC. Full variable domain (outside the CDR3, taken from reference TRBV5-4 and TRBJ1-2): ETGVTQSPTHLIKTRGQQVTLRCSSQSGHNTVSWYQQALGQGPQFIFQYYREEENGRGNFPPRFSGLQFPNYSSELNVNALELDDSALYLCASRSGQAKGGYTFGSGTRLTVV.

This clone was detected only once. The chain employs TRBV7-2 and TRBJ2-2, with D possibly being TRBD1 (5 bases). The CDR3 length is 15 residues. Germline CDR1 is SGHTA and CDR2 is FQGNSA. Trimming took 0 bases from V and 4 from J, leaving 9 bases between them. In DNA form, the CDR3 reads TGTGCCAGCAGCTTAGCAGGGGTACGCACCGGGGAGCTGTTTTTT. Protein product: CASSLAGVRTGELFF.

The rearrangement joins TRBV2 to TRBJ2-1; 10 nucleotides align to TRBD2. J lost 15 bases, V lost 6 bases, and 5 bases had no gene match. Germline CDR1 SNHLY, CDR2 FYNNEI. The CDR3 runs 11 residues. The CDR3 reads CASSAASGGFF. CDR3 coding DNA: TGTGCCAGCAGCGCCGCTAGCGGGGGGTTCTTC.

The chain joins TRBV28 to TRBJ1-1; no clear D. This CDR3 comprises 11 residues. Looked up from germline, CDR1 is MDHEN and CDR2 is SYDVKM. V lost 3 bases and J 7 bases, leaving 6 bases between the germline ends. The CDR3 protein is CASSLGGEAFF. CDR3 coding DNA: TGTGCCAGCAGTTTGGGCGGTGAAGCTTTCTTT.

The V gene is TRBV19, the J gene TRBJ2-3; 10 bases map to TRBD2. V was clipped by 6 bases and J by 7 bases; unmatched bases: 13. Looked up from germline, CDR1 is LNHDA and CDR2 is SQIVND (reference sequence). This CDR3 spans 16 amino acids. The CDR3 DNA reads TGTGCCAGTAGCCCGTCGGCTAGCGGGAGTGCGTATACGCAGTATTTT. Protein: CASSPSASGSAYTQYF.

The genes are TRBV5-4 and TRBJ2-5; possible D gene TRBD2, 5 bases. The CDR3 loop spans 14 amino acids. From germline, CDR1 is SGHNT and CDR2 YYREEE (reference sequence). The ends were cut back, 5 bases at V and 5 bases at J, with 16 bases in the middle. The CDR3 coding sequence is TGTGCCAGCAGAACGTTGGACTCTTGGGAGACCCAGTACTTC. Translation: CASRTLDSWETQYF.

The V and J genes are TRBV10-1 and TRBJ2-2; TRBD2 might be the D (7 bases). CDR3 length: 15 residues. Trimming stripped 8 bases from V and 7 bases from J, with 20 bases between. CDR1 WNHNN and CDR2 SYGVQD come from the germline V gene (reference sequence). CDR3 DNA: TGCGCCAGCCCCAAGGGCGCGGGGGCGATCGGGGAGCTGTTTTTT. Protein: CASPKGAGAIGELFF.

This chain joins TRBV25-1 and TRBJ2-5, with TRBD2 as a possible D gene (6 bases). The CDR3 runs to 15 residues. Germline CDR1 and CDR2: MGHDK and SYGVNS. Trimming shortened V by 4 bases and J by 3 bases, and 15 bases separated the two germline ends. This chain's CDR3 is CASSAPWGGEETQYF. Written as DNA, the CDR3 is TGTGCCAGCAGTGCTCCTTGGGGCGGGGAAGAGACCCAGTACTTC.

The rearrangement joins TRBV28 to TRBJ2-3; TRBD1 might be the D (6 bases). Trimming shortened V by 6 bases and J by 0 bases, and 13 bases separated the two germline ends. The CDR3 sequence is 15 residues long. Germline CDR1 MDHEN, CDR2 SYDVKM. CDR3 coding DNA: TGTGCCAGCAGCACTGGGACAACTAGCACAGATACGCAGTATTTT. It yields the protein CASSTGTTSTDTQYF.

The V call is TRBV27, the J call TRBJ2-6; 9 nucleotides align to TRBD1. The germline V gene encodes CDR1 MNHEY and CDR2 SMNVEV (reference sequence). Trimming at V came to 4 bases and at J to 2 bases, leaving 9 bases not matched to a gene. The CDR3 covers 18 residues. As DNA, the CDR3 is TGTGCCAGCAGTTGGGGACAGGGTAGGAAAACTGGGGCCAACGTCCTGACTTTC. Protein: CASSWGQGRKTGANVLTF.

CDR3 nucleotides: TGTGCCAGCAGTGGGGGAGCGGGAGGAGAGACCCAGTACTTC. Translated: CASSGGAGGETQYF. The chain employs TRBV28 and TRBJ2-5; 9 positions match TRBD2. With V trimmed by 5 bases and J by 4 bases, 5 bases remained unmatched. Germline CDR1 reads MDHEN; CDR2 reads SYDVKM. The CDR3 extends over 14 amino acids.

This chain connects TRBV5-1 to TRBJ1-2; D perhaps matches TRBD1 (5 bases). The CDR3 has 13 amino acids. With 0 bases removed from V and 6 bases from J, the gap between germline ends came to 9 bases. Per germline, CDR1 SGHRS and CDR2 YFSETQ. In DNA, the CDR3 is TGCGCCAGCAGCTTGGGCCAGGGTCATGGCTACACCTTC. This gives the protein CASSLGQGHGYTF. The full variable domain, in which reference TRBV5-1 and TRBJ1-2 provide the parts outside the CDR3, is KAGVTQTPRYLIKTRGQQVTLSCSPISGHRSVSWYQQTPGQGLQFLFEYFSETQRNKGNFPGRFSGRQFSNSRSEMNVSTLELGDSALYLCASSLGQGHGYTFGSGTRLTVV.

The V and J genes are TRBV5-6 and TRBJ2-5; possibly TRBD2 for D (6 bases). The germline V gene has CDR1 SGHDT and CDR2 YYEEEE. CDR3 length equals 14 residues. The V end was cut by 0 bases, the J end by 5 bases, with 11 bases between. The CDR3 region is CASSLDGGRETQYF. The DNA for the CDR3 is TGTGCCAGCAGCTTGGATGGAGGGAGGGAGACCCAGTACTTC.

The sample holds one count of this clone. The chain is built from TRBV18 and TRBJ1-2; TRBD1 might be the D (5 bases). This CDR3 has 14 residues. Germline CDR1 is KGHSH and CDR2 is LQKENI. Between the trimmed V and J ends, which lost 0 bases and 7 bases, there was a span of 12 bases. CDR3 loop: CASSPPVAGPGYTF. As DNA, the CDR3 is TGTGCCAGCTCACCACCGGTGGCAGGGCCTGGCTACACCTTC.

The chain recombines TRBV4-1 with TRBJ1-3; a weak D match, TRBD1 (5 bases). Germline V gene lookup returns CDR1 MGHRA and CDR2 YSYEKL. V gave up 3 bases and J gave up 4 bases, with 16 bases separating them. The CDR3 runs to 16 residues. CDR3 nucleotide sequence: TGCGCCAGCAGCCAGGCAGGACAAGGGGTAGGAAACACCATATATTTT. Its translation: CASSQAGQGVGNTIYF.

The chain carries TRBV20-1 and TRBJ2-1; 8 bases agree with TRBD1. This CDR3 is 11 amino acids long. V lost 5 bases and J lost 9; bases outside the gene matches: 3. Germline assignment: CDR1 DFQATT and CDR2 SNEGSKA (reference sequence). The CDR3 protein is CSAPTGVEQFF. The CDR3 region has the DNA TGCAGTGCTCCGACAGGGGTTGAGCAGTTCTTC.

By sample fraction, this clone is medium-sized. The chain has TRBV29-1 and TRBJ1-6; 9 nucleotides agree with TRBD1. The V segment lost 4 bases and the J segment 7 bases; nucleotides outside the gene matches: 2. Germline V gene data show CDR1 as SQVTM and CDR2 as ANQGSEA. The CDR3 contains 13 residues. Here the CDR3 DNA reads TGCAGCGTTGGGGGGACAGGGAATTCACCCCTCCACTTT. Protein product: CSVGGTGNSPLHF.

This rearrangement joins TRBV7-2 to TRBJ2-7; 10 bases map to TRBD2. V lost 1 base to trimming and J lost 4 bases; unmatched junction nucleotides: 4. Germline assignment: CDR1 SGHTA and CDR2 FQGNSA. The CDR3 loop spans 15 amino acids. CDR3 loop: CASSLEASGSYEQYF. The CDR3 region has the DNA TGTGCCAGCAGCTTAGAAGCTAGCGGGAGTTACGAGCAGTACTTC.

The chain recombines TRBV14 with TRBJ1-1, with TRBD1 as a possible D gene (5 bases). The CDR3 is 14 residues long. The germline gives CDR1 SGHDN, CDR2 FVKESK. Trimming removed 4 bases at V and 1 base at J, with 10 bases between. The CDR3 DNA reads as TGTGCCAGCAGCCGCAGGGAGGCGAACACTGAAGCTTTCTTT. It is translated as CASSRREANTEAFF.

Written as DNA, the CDR3 is TGCAGCGTTGAAGATTATCCGATTGGTGAGCAGTACTTC. Translation gives CSVEDYPIGEQYF. The chain is built from TRBV29-1 and TRBJ2-7, with D hard to call. CDR1 is SQVTM, CDR2 ANQGSEA, per germline. The CDR3 totals 13 residues. The V end lost 0 bases, the J end lost 7 bases, and 13 bases lay between the germline ends.

The rearrangement joins TRBV2 to TRBJ2-1, with 7 nucleotides matching TRBD1. Germline-derived CDR1 and CDR2 are SNHLY and FYNNEI. V dropped 7 bases and J dropped 7; count of bases not matched to a gene: 7. The CDR3 has 13 residues. CDR3 region: CASTIQQGNEQFF. In nucleotides, the CDR3 is TGTGCCAGCACCATACAACAGGGGAATGAGCAGTTCTTC.

This clone was recorded only once. The V and J genes are TRBV15 and TRBJ1-3; 12 bases match TRBD1. The germline V gene has CDR1 LNHNV and CDR2 YYDKDF (reference sequence). V dropped 0 bases and J dropped 4; count of bases not matched to a gene: 7. This CDR3 has 18 residues. CDR3 in DNA: TGTGCCACCAGCAGAGATGGGACAGGGGGCAGGAAGGGAAACACCATATATTTT. This gives the protein CATSRDGTGGRKGNTIYF.

Notes on this clone: A read error may produce the germline difference seen at one junction end. This chain connects TRBV23-1 to TRBJ2-7, with D possibly called TRBD1 or TRBD2 (5 bases each). TRBV23-1 is marked as an open reading frame, function uncertain. There are 16 residues in the CDR3. The CDR3 DNA follows: TGCGCCAGCACTCAAAAGGGGACGGTAGGCTCCTACGAGCAGTACTTC. Its protein is CASTQKGTVGSYEQYF.

The chain carries TRBV11-2 and TRBJ2-3, with D maybe TRBD1 (6 bases). Deletions cut 5 bases from V and 7 bases from J, with 22 bases between. The CDR3 covers 16 residues. The V gene's germline CDR1 is SGHAT and CDR2 FQNNGV. The DNA of the CDR3 is TGTGCCAGCAGCAAACCGACAGGCCCGGGGTTAAATACGCAGTATTTT. Amino acid sequence: CASSKPTGPGLNTQYF.

This rearrangement joins TRBV2 to TRBJ1-5; D gene unclear. The V end lost 6 bases, the J end lost 0 bases, and 9 bases lay between the germline ends. CDR1 and CDR2 from the germline V gene are SNHLY and FYNNEI. The CDR3 is 14 residues long. CDR3 nucleotides: TGTGCCAGCAGGGAAATTTATAGCAATCAGCCCCAGCATTTT. Amino acid sequence: CASREIYSNQPQHF.